This paragraph covers one T cell receptor beta chain sequence. No antigen is known for it. Base qualities are not recorded, but no much larger clone differs from it by a single base. The data were taken from a study of vaccination and CD4 T cells after COVID-19 (dated by TCRdb to between 2021 and 2022). In the study overall: SARS-CoV-2 positivity had been established in the convalescent patients by nasal swab PCR, and mild disease was recorded in about 9 of these patients and severe disease in one. In control cultures, a CEFX viral epitope pool was used as positive control, an HIV-1 Nef peptide pool was used as negative control, or no peptide was added. The time from the second vaccine dose to post-vaccine blood sampling had a median of roughly 70 days and ranged from about 14 to 250 days. For stimulating the cultures, overlapping spike peptide pools were used, derived from SARS-CoV-2 as well as from the common cold coronaviruses HCoV-NL63, HCoV-OC43 and HCoV-229E. Six males and four females were included in the convalescent cohort, with two Hispanic individuals, seven Caucasians, two Asians and one multiracial person represented. Each participant got two doses of either the Pfizer-BioNTech BNT162b2 vaccine (n=8) or the Moderna mRNA-1273 vaccine (n=2). In approximately ten COVID-19 convalescent patients and 4 infection-naive healthy vaccine recipients, the spike-specific CD4+ TCR repertoire before mRNA vaccination was compared with the repertoire after mRNA vaccination. Post-COVID blood samples from convalescent patients were collected a median of about 100 days after diagnosis, with a range of roughly 30 to 161 days.

In the paper's terms, the treatment or condition label means: approximately 9-day PBMC culture with coronavirus spike peptide pools or control peptides (ViraFEST assay). The ViraFEST assay, used in the study, expanded antigen-specific T cells with peptide pools and then identified the expanded clonotypes through TCR sequencing. Positive SARS-CoV-2 PCR tests in the convalescent patients dated from March to December 2020, before Alpha, Beta and Delta variants emerged in the United States. Each well held 1.5 million to 2.5 million PBMCs cultured with roughly 10 ug/ml peptide pools in IMDM containing approximately 5% human AB serum and around 10 IU/ml IL-2. On days 3 and 7, half of the culture medium was replaced with fresh IL-2-containing medium. After 10 to 11 days of culture, CD4+ T cells were isolated by negative selection with the EasySep CD4+ T cell isolation kit. Ficoll-Paque Plus gradient centrifugation was used to isolate PBMCs from whole blood, and the isolated PBMCs were then either used fresh or cryopreserved at -140C. Triplicate wells were generally used for each culture condition.

V is pared back by 2 bases and J by 2 bases, with 9 bases lying between the germline termini. Including cysteine and phenylalanine, the CDR3 has 14 amino acids. Only the CDR3 DNA stays, 42 bases, in frame from base 1. According to the germline V gene, CDR1 reads MNHNS and CDR2 reads SASEGT. What the work shows at the level of the full study, not this receptor alone: An increase in the median number of SARS-CoV-2-reactive clonotypes from around 20 after infection to 38 after vaccination was observed, but the change was not found to be significant. The number of convalescent patients in the study was relatively small, and the study did not examine early timepoints following natural infection. In convalescent patients, a median roughly 87% of post-vaccine SARS-CoV-2-reactive clones were detected only after vaccination, suggesting vaccine-specific priming. In convalescent patients, nearly all vaccine-specific clones (304 of 307) were found to be mono-reactive for SARS-CoV-2 spike rather than cross-reactive with common cold coronaviruses.

Libraries were built with PCR. At the Johns Hopkins FTIC core, DNA from the cultured CD4+ T cells underwent TCR sequencing with the Oncomine TCR Beta short-read assay. The QIAamp micro DNA kit was used to extract genomic DNA from the cultured CD4+ T cells. Oncomine TCR Beta libraries made from cultured CD4+ T cells were pooled using unique dual indexes and sequenced on an Illumina iSeq 100. Turning to the authors' computational methods: Non-productive sequences were removed, and CDR3s not starting with C, not ending with F or W, or shorter than 7 amino acids were discarded. The MANAFEST web application was used to identify antigen-specific clonotypes by comparing peptide-stimulated wells against reference wells and other culture wells. To be called positive, a clone needed an FDR below 0.05, an odds ratio above 5, and a productive frequency above 0.1% in at least two of three replicate wells. Clonotypes that were significantly expanded in both SARS-CoV-2 spike wells and at least one common cold coronavirus spike condition were defined as cross-reactive. Levenshtein distances (stringdist) and unrooted phylogenetic trees (ape) in R version 3.6.1 were used to assess CDR3 homology. TCRdb took the public reads, trimmed them with fastp at Q25, ran MiXCR for clone calling and kept in-frame beta chains. Each record represents a unique CDR3 protein, reported with the most common genes and DNA among its rows. The V and J calls here are based on TCRdb, not the publication. The sample table shows some 16,000 distinct CDR3 sequences, and approximately 53% are seen once. The top ten clones comprise about a tenth of the sample.

Sequencing was done on a sample of CD4+ T cells from blood, cultured in vitro. The TCR comes from a human donor who had recovered from COVID-19. The chain is encoded by TRBV6-1 joined to TRBJ1-2; confidence is insufficient to name the D gene. The DNA sequence follows: TGTGCCAGCAGTGAAAGTGCAGGAAACTATGGCTACACCTTC. It translates to CASSESAGNYGYTF.